The sample holds many counts of the clone carrying this TCR beta chain. These data come from a study of T cells in Graves' hyperthyroidism and ophthalmopathy. The V gene's germline CDR1 is SQVTM and CDR2 ANQGSEA. V lost 5 bases to trimming and J lost 9 bases, with 11 bases between them. This CDR3 region has 11 residues. There were TCR beta CDR3 regions amplified from RNA transcripts. The HTBI primer set was used in a first-round RT-PCR of the TCR CDR3. TCRdb passed the multiplex PCR reads through MiXCR, listing each CDR3 protein once. Of some 440,000 distinct CDR3 sequences in the sample, more than 15% were seen once.

The V gene is TRBV29-1, the J gene TRBJ2-1; possibly TRBD2 for D (6 bases). The clonotype comes from a woman in her late teens or twenties with Graves' hyperthyroidism. Sequencing was performed on blood. The CDR3: CSVPDGSEQFF. The DNA for the CDR3 is TGCAGCGTTCCGGACGGGAGTGAGCAGTTCTTC.